The 5 T cell receptor beta chains reported below all come from one sample, sequenced in a study of Graves' ophthalmopathy and Graves' hyperthyroidism (dated by TCRdb to 2017 to 2018). Instrument used: Illumina HiSeq 2000. For repertoire sequencing, TCR beta CDR3 regions were amplified from RNA transcripts. HTBI primers and the Qiagen OneStep RT-PCR kit were used in a first-round RT-PCR, which was followed by a second-round multiplex PCR, size selection and purification. TCRdb ran its own pipeline on the public reads, namely fastp trimming at Q25 and MiXCR clone calling, and kept in-frame beta chains. When rows share a CDR3 protein, they turn into one entry using the most common DNA and genes. The sample table records 500,000 to 800,000 distinct CDR3 sequences; about 41% of these occur just once. The top ten constitute over 2.5% of the sample. Material for sequencing was peripheral blood. Receptors originate from an adult man with Graves' ophthalmopathy.

This clonotype was seen a single time. An end of the junction does not agree with germline; a read error may underlie this. This chain connects TRBV20-1 to TRBJ1-1; D remains ambiguous. Per germline, CDR1 DFQATT and CDR2 SNEGSKA (reference sequence). The CDR3 has 12 residues. The CDR3 nucleotides read TGCAGTGCGCTTGGACGGAACACTGGAGCTTTCTTT. Translation gives CSALGRNTGAFF.

The chain couples TRBV7-6 to TRBJ1-4; D unclear. V lost 8 bases and J lost 6, with 10 bases in between. This CDR3 has 12 amino acids. CDR1 and CDR2 from the germline V gene are SGHVS and FNYEAQ. DNA of the CDR3: TGTGCCAGCGGAGTACGGGATGAAAAACTGTTTTTT. Translation: CASGVRDEKLFF.

This clonotype was seen many times. The genes are TRBV12-3 or TRBV12-4 and TRBJ1-2; D unresolved. The CDR3 is made up of 13 amino acids. V lost 2 bases and J lost 2, with 6 bases in between. As DNA, the CDR3 is TGTGCCAGCAGTTTATTCGGAAACTATGGCTACACCTTC. Its protein is CASSLFGNYGYTF.

This clonotype came up once. The chain links TRBV7-7 to TRBJ2-5, with D possibly TRBD1 on 6 matching bases. This CDR3 is 14 amino acids long. CDR1 and CDR2 (germline): SSHAT, FNYEAQ (reference sequence). The CDR3 loop reads CASRRHRDQETQYF. The CDR3 DNA reads TGTGCTAGCCGCCGCCACAGGGACCAAGAGACCCAGTACTTC.

Ten or more counts support this clonotype. The chain carries TRBV5-1 and TRBJ2-7, with 8 bases that match TRBD1. The CDR3 is made up of 15 amino acids. The ends lost 4 bases at V and 2 bases at J; junction bases unmatched: 8. Germline CDR1 SGHRS, CDR2 YFSETQ. CDR3 loop: CASSTTGQETYEQYF. DNA for the CDR3: TGCGCCAGCAGCACCACGGGACAGGAGACCTACGAGCAGTACTTC.